This is a list of T cell receptor beta chains from one sample in a study of T-cell reconstitution after alpha-beta-depleted transplantation in children. TCRdb re-called the PCR reads with MiXCR, one entry per CDR3 protein. The table includes 440,000 or so distinct CDR3 sequences, approximately 42% detected once. The specimen was PBMCs, collected before TCRalphabeta/CD19-depleted stem cell transplant. The receptors originated from a girl aged 2 to 9 with aplastic anemia, due to receive a stem cell transplant. Both conserved end residues are trimmed from each CDR3.

V gene,CDR3 protein
TRBV6-5,ASSYAGQGRDTEAF
TRBV12-3/TRBV12-4,ASSLRTGGSETQY
TRBV6-2/TRBV6-3,ASSYPRRLETQY
TRBV12-3/TRBV12-4,ASSRDRGRANYGYT
TRBV28,ASSLGALVNIQY
TRBV7-8,ASSYPRGFSYEQY
TRBV7-2,ASSLLVPGELF
TRBV20-1,SARAFPGAYNEQF
TRBV20-1,SARDLGGGSYNSPLH
TRBV12-3/TRBV12-4,ASKGNSPLH
TRBV5-6,ASSLGYGYEQY
TRBV29-1,SVGPRHSEAF
TRBV12-3/TRBV12-4,ASRSRTGELF
TRBV10-3,AISGTTTDRALGTGELF
TRBV5-5,ASSHSGGDYNEQF
TRBV20-1,SARDWGIQETQY
TRBV7-9,ASSLQGTGANVLT
TRBV12-3/TRBV12-4,ASRPKGLAYNEQF
TRBV29-1,RMTGRRNWNSPLH
TRBV20-1,SARDFASGANVLT
TRBV5-4,ASSSPIETQY
TRBV21-1,ASSKDQGRVSEAF